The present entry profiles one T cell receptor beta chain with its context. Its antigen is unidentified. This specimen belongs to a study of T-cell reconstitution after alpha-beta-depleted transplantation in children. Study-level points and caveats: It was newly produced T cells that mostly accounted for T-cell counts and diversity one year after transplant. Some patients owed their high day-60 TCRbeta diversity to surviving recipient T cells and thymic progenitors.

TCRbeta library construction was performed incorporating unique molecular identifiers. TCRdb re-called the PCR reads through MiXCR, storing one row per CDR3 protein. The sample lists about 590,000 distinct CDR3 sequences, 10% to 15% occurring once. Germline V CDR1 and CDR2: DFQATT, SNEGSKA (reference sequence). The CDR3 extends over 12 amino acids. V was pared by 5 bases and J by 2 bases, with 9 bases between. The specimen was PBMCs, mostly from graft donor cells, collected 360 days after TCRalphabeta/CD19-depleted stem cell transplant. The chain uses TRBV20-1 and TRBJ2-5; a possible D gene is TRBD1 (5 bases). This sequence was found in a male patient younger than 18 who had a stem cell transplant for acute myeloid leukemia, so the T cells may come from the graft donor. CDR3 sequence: CSARQPQETQYF. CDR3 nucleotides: TGCAGTGCTCGACAGCCTCAAGAGACCCAGTACTTC.